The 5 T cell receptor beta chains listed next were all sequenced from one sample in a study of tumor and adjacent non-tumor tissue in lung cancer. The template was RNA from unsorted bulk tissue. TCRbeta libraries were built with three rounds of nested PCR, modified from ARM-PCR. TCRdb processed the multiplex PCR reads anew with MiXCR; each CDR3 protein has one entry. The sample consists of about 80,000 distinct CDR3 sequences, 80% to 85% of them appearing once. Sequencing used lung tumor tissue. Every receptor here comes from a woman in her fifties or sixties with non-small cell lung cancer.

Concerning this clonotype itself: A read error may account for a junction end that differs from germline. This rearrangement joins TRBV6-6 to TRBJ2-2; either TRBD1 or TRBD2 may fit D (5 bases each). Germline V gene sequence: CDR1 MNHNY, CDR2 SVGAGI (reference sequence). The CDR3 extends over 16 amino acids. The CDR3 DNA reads TGTGCCAGTACTACTGGGGGAGCCCTCAACACCGGGGAGATGTTTTTT. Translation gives CASTTGGALNTGEMFF.

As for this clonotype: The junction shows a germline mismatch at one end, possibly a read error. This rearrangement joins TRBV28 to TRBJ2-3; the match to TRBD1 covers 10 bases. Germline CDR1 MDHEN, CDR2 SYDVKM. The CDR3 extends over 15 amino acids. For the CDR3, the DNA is TGTGCCCGCAGAATCGGGACAGGGGAGGTAGATACGCAGTATTTT. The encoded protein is CARRIGTGEVDTQYF.

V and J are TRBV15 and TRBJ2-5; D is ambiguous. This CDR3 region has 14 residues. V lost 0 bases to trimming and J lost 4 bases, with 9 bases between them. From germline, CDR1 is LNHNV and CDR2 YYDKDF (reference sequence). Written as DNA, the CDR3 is TGTGCCACCAGCAGAGATAGTCTCCCAGAGACCCAGTACTTC. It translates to CATSRDSLPETQYF.

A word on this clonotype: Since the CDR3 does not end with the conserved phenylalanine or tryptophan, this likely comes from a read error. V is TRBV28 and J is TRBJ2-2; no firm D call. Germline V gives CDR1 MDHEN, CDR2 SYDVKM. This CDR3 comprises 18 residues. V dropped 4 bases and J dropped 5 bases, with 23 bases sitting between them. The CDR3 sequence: CASSSFTVLELRTGELFI. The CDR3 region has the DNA TGTGCCAGCAGTTCATTTACGGTGCTAGAACTTAGGACCGGGGAGCTGTTTATT.

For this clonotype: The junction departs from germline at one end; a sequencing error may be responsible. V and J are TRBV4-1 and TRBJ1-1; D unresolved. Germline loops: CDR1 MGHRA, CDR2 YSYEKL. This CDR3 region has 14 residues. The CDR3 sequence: CASSQTIGRTEAFF. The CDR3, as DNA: TGCGCCAGCAGCCAGACAATAGGGAGGACTGAAGCTTTTTTT.